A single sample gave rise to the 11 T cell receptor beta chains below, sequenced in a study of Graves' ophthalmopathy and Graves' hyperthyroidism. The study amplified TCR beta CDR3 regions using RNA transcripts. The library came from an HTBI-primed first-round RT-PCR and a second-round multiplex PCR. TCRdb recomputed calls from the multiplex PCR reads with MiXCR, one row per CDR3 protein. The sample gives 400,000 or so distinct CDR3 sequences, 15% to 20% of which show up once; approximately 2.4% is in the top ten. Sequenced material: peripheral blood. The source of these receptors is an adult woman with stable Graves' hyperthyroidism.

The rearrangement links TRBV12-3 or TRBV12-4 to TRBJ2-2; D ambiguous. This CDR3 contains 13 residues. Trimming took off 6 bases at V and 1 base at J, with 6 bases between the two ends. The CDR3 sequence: CASRKLNTGELFF. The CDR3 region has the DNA TGTGCCAGCAGGAAACTGAACACCGGGGAGCTGTTTTTT.

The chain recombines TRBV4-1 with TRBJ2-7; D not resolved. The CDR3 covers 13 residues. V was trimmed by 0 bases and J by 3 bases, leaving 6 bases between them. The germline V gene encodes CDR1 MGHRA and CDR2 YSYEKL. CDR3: CASSQDRGYEQYV. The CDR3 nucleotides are TGCGCCAGCAGCCAAGATCGTGGCTACGAGCAGTACGTC.

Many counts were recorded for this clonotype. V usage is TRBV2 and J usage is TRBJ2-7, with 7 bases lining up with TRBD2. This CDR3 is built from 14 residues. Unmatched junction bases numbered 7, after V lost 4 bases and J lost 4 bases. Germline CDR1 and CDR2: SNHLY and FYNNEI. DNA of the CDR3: TGTGCCAGCAGTGGGGGACGGGGGGTTTACGAGCAGTACTTC. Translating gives CASSGGRGVYEQYF.

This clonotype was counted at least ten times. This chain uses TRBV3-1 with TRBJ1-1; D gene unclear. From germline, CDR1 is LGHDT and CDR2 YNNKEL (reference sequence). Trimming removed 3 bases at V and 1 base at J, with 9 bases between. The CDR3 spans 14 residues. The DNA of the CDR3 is TGTGCCAGCAGCCATTTGGCAGGGAACACTGAAGCTTTCTTT. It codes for CASSHLAGNTEAFF.

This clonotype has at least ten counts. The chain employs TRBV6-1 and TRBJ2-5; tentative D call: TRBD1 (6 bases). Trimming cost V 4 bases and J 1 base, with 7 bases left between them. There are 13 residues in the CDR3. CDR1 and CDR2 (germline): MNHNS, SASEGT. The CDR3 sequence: CASSGGLQETQYF. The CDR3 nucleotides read TGTGCCAGCAGTGGGGGGCTCCAAGAGACCCAGTACTTC.

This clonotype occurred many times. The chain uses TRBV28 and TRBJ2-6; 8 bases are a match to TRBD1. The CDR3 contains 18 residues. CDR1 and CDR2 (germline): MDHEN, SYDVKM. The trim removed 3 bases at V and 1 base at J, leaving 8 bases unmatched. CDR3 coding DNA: TGTGCCAGCAGTTTTGGACAGGGAAAAGCATCTGGGGCCAACGTCCTGACTTTC. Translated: CASSFGQGKASGANVLTF.

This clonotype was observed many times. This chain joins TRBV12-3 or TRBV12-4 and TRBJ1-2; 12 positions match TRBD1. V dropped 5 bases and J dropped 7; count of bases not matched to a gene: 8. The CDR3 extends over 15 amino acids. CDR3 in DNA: TGTGCCAGCAGTCCCCGGGACAGGGGGCGAGGTGGCTACACCTTC. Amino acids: CASSPRDRGRGGYTF.

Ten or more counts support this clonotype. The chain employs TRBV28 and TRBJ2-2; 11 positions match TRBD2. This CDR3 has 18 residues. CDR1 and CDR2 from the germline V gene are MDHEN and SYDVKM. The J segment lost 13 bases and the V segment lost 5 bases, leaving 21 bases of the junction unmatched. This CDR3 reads CASSRSSTSGIFVSGLFF. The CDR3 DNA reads TGTGCCAGCAGTAGGTCTTCGACTAGCGGGATTTTTGTGTCGGGGCTGTTTTTT.

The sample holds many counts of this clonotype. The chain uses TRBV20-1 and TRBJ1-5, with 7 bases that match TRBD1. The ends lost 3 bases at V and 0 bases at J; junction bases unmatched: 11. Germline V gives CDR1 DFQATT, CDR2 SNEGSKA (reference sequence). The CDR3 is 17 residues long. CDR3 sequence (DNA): TGCAGTGCTAGGGGACAGAAGGGTCGGTATAGCAATCAGCCCCAGCATTTT. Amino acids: CSARGQKGRYSNQPQHF.

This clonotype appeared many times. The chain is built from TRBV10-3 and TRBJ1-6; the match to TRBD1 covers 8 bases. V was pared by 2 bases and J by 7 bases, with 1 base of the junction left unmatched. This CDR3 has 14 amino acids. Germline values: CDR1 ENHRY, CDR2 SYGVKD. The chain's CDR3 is CAISEAGGNSPLHF. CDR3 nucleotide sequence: TGTGCCATCAGTGAGGCAGGGGGCAATTCACCCCTCCACTTT.

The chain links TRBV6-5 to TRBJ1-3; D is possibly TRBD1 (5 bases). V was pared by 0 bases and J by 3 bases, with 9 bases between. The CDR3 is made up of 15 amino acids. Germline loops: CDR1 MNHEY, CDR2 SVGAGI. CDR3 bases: TGTGCCAGCAGTTACTCGAAGACAGATGGAAACACCATATATTTT. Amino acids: CASSYSKTDGNTIYF.